Following are 6 T cell receptor beta chains from one sample sequenced in a study of T-cell reconstitution after alpha-beta-depleted transplantation in children. TCRbeta library preparation incorporated unique molecular identifiers. Each CDR3 protein gets one entry after TCRdb re-called the PCR reads with MiXCR. Among 540,000 or so distinct CDR3 sequences listed, roughly 23% were seen once. Material: PBMCs, mostly from graft donor cells, obtained 360 days after TCRalphabeta/CD19-depleted stem cell transplant. All receptors derive from a boy under two years old who had a stem cell transplant for acute myeloid leukemia, so the T cells may come from the graft donor.

The J gene is TRBJ2-1, the V gene TRBV20-1, with TRBD2 matching 13 bases. This CDR3 has 16 amino acids. The germline V gene has CDR1 DFQATT and CDR2 SNEGSKA (reference sequence). J lost 9 bases, V lost 1 base, and 9 bases had no gene match. For the CDR3, the DNA is TGCAGTGCTAGAGCTGTGGGACTAGCGGGGTGGGGTGAGCAGTTCTTC. It is translated as CSARAVGLAGWGEQFF.

For the CDR3, the DNA is TGTGCCAGCAGCCCCAGGACAGGGGGCTTGCGGGGCAATCAGCCCCAGCATTTT. Translation gives CASSPRTGGLRGNQPQHF. V and J are TRBV4-2 and TRBJ1-5, with 11 bases lining up with TRBD1. J lost 2 bases, V lost 4 bases, and 10 bases had no gene match. The germline V gene encodes CDR1 LGHNA and CDR2 YNFKEQ. This CDR3 comprises 18 residues.

The chain employs TRBV10-2 and TRBJ2-7; D may be TRBD2 (5 bases). The V gene lost 10 bases and the J gene lost 0 bases, with 10 bases spanning the gap. Germline V gene sequence: CDR1 WSHSY, CDR2 SAAADI. This CDR3 contains 12 residues. The CDR3 spells CATRGDSYEQYV. In nucleotides, the CDR3 is TGCGCCACCCGGGGAGACTCCTACGAGCAGTACGTC.

This clonotype was counted at least ten times. This sequence joins TRBV7-2 and TRBJ1-4; 9 bases map to TRBD1. Germline loops: CDR1 SGHTA, CDR2 FQGNSA. This CDR3 comprises 14 residues. Trimming took 4 bases from V and 8 from J; bases not matched to a gene: 5. As DNA, the CDR3 is TGTGCCAGCAGCTCCGACAGGGGGGAGGAAAAACTGTTTTTT. This encodes CASSSDRGEEKLFF. Supplemented by reference TRBV7-2 and TRBJ1-4, the full variable domain reads GAGVSQSPSNKVTEKGKDVELRCDPISGHTALYWYRQSLGQGLEFLIYFQGNSAPDKSGLPSDRFSAERTGGSVSTLTIQRTQQEDSAVYLCASSSDRGEEKLFFGSGTQLSVL.

This rearrangement joins TRBV20-1 to TRBJ2-5, with D unclear. V gave up 6 bases and J gave up 3 bases, with 17 bases separating them. The CDR3 loop spans 14 amino acids. CDR1 is DFQATT and CDR2 is SNEGSKA in the germline V gene (reference sequence). The CDR3 loop reads CSASFVGQEETQYF. Here the CDR3 DNA reads TGCAGTGCCAGCTTTGTCGGGCAAGAAGAGACCCAGTACTTC.

This clonotype appeared once. The chain has TRBV20-1 and TRBJ1-1; D is unclear. The length of the CDR3 is 12 residues. Trimming left V 3 bases short and J 8 bases short, with 13 bases between. Germline V lookup: CDR1 DFQATT, CDR2 SNEGSKA (reference sequence). CDR3 sequence (DNA): TGCAGTGCTAGTCCCCCGAGGGCGGAAGCTTTCTTT. Its protein is CSASPPRAEAFF.